Listed below are T cell receptor beta chains from one sample, sequenced in a study of cytomegalovirus exposure and HLA in healthy donors. Here immunoSEQ multiplex PCR was the method, and the copy in TCRdb shows in-frame clones only, minus some. This table holds around 110,000 clones, approximately 81% found once. The sample was PBMCs. These receptors all stem from a man aged 25-40 years in good health and CMV-seropositive. The CDR3 runs from the conserved cysteine through the conserved F or W. The D gene is left open where the match is weak. Where a row states a size, it is once, few, many or the class of an expanded clone; other rows omit it.

j_call,clone_size,d_call,v_call,cdr3_nt,cdr3_aa
TRBJ1-1,few,TRBD1,TRBV19,TGTGCCAGTAGACCAAATGTGGGACAGGGGAACACTGAAGCTTTCTTT,CASRPNVGQGNTEAFF
TRBJ2-7,NA,TRBD2,TRBV7-3,TGTGCCAGCAGCCTGACTAGCGGGGGAGGCTACGAGCAGTACTTC,CASSLTSGGGYEQYF
TRBJ2-7,NA,TRBD2,TRBV7-9,TGTGCCAGCAGCTTCAGCGGGGGCTCCTACGAGCAGTACTTC,CASSFSGGSYEQYF
TRBJ2-2,NA,TRBD1,TRBV7-9,TGTTCCAGCAGCACCAGGGGGACACTCTATAACACCGGGGAGCTGTTTTTT,CSSSTRGTLYNTGELFF
TRBJ2-1,once,TRBD1,TRBV6-1,TGTGCCAGCAGGGAAAGACAGGGGTTGGTTGTGTACAATGAGCAGTTCTTC,CASRERQGLVVYNEQFF
TRBJ1-1,NA,TRBD1,TRBV5-1,TGCGCCAGCAGCTTGGGGACAGGGGGCACTGAAGCTTTCTTT,CASSLGTGGTEAFF
TRBJ2-7,NA,NA,TRBV18,TGTGCCAGCTCACCACTTGCAGGCTCAACCTCCGAGCAGTACTTC,CASSPLAGSTSEQYF
TRBJ1-1,NA,TRBD1,TRBV7-9,TGTGCCAGCAGCGCCCTAACAGGGGAATCGGCTGAAGCTTTCTTT,CASSALTGESAEAFF
TRBJ2-7,NA,TRBD2,TRBV9,TGTGCCAGCAGCCCCACCCCCGGACGGACTAGCTCCTACGAGCAGTACTTC,CASSPTPGRTSSYEQYF
TRBJ2-7,once,TRBD1,TRBV27,TGTGCCAGCAGTTTGAAGCCTTGGGACAGCTTACACTACGAGCAGTACTTC,CASSLKPWDSLHYEQYF
TRBJ1-2,few,NA,TRBV19,TGTGCCACTGCCGGGACACCTTTTTACGGGGGCTACACCTTC,CATAGTPFYGGYTF
TRBJ2-7,NA,NA,TRBV23-1,TGCGCCAGCAGTCAATCCCCCGGGGTCGTCTACGAGCAGTACTTC,CASSQSPGVVYEQYF
TRBJ1-3,NA,TRBD1,TRBV29-1,TGCAGCGTTGAAGTCGAGGACAGGTCGGGACGGCGAAACACCATATATTTT,CSVEVEDRSGRRNTIYF
TRBJ2-1,NA,NA,TRBV7-3,TGTGCCAGCAACAACTACGGGAACAATGAGCAGTTCTTC,CASNNYGNNEQFF
TRBJ1-6,NA,TRBD1,TRBV30,TGTGCCTGGAGGGATGAAACACAGGGGAAGAGCTCCTATAATTCACCCCTCCACTTT,CAWRDETQGKSSYNSPLHF
TRBJ2-7,NA,NA,TRBV5-1,TGCGCCAGCAGCCCCGGCTACTATTCCCACGAGCAGTACTTC,CASSPGYYSHEQYF
TRBJ2-5,NA,TRBD2,TRBV19,TGTGCCAGTAGTAGGACGGGACTAGCGGGTCTGTACCAAGAGACCCAGTACTTC,CASSRTGLAGLYQETQYF
TRBJ2-4,NA,NA,TRBV4-2,TGTGCCAGCAGCCAAGATCTTCGGTCGGTAATAGCCAAAAACATTCAGTACTTC,CASSQDLRSVIAKNIQYF
TRBJ2-1,NA,TRBD2,TRBV7-3,TGTGCCAGCAGCTTTTTAGCGGGAGCGGGTGAGCAGTTCTTC,CASSFLAGAGEQFF
TRBJ1-2,NA,NA,TRBV30,TGTGCCTGGAGTCTGCGGGGGGATTACTATGGCTACACCTTC,CAWSLRGDYYGYTF
TRBJ2-7,NA,NA,TRBV18,TGTGCCAGCTCACCGCGGGACGGAGCCTACGAGCAGTACTTC,CASSPRDGAYEQYF
TRBJ1-3,NA,NA,TRBV18,TGTGCCAGCTCACCAAATCGGGACACCTCTGGAAACACCATATATTTT,CASSPNRDTSGNTIYF
TRBJ2-3,NA,NA,TRBV5-1,TGCGCCAGCAGCTGGAGCGGTCCCACAGATACGCAGTATTTT,CASSWSGPTDTQYF
TRBJ2-3,few,TRBD2,TRBV5-1,TGCGCCAGCAGCTTGGGTAGCGGGGGGGCGACAGATACGCAGTATTTT,CASSLGSGGATDTQYF
TRBJ2-7,NA,NA,TRBV7-3,TGTGCCAGCGCCCGTTGGCCGGCGGAAGAGCAGTACTTC,CASARWPAEEQYF
TRBJ1-2,NA,NA,TRBV27,TGTGCCAGCAGTTTATTATCGGCGGAAGCTAACTATGGCTACACCTTC,CASSLLSAEANYGYTF
TRBJ2-1,NA,NA,TRBV4-2,TGTGCCAGCAGCCAAGACAGGGGTTTCTACAATGAGCAGTTCTTC,CASSQDRGFYNEQFF
TRBJ2-1,NA,NA,TRBV11-3,TGTGCCAGCAGCTTCCCCATCAATGAGCAGTTCTTC,CASSFPINEQFF
TRBJ2-1,once,TRBD1,TRBV2,TGTGCCAGCAGAAGGACAGGGGCGAATGAGCAGTTCTTC,CASRRTGANEQFF
TRBJ2-7,NA,TRBD2,TRBV30,TGTGCCTGGAGTGTGGGGGGGACTGGAACCTACGAGCAGTACTTC,CAWSVGGTGTYEQYF
TRBJ2-5,once,NA,TRBV4-2,TGTGCCAGCAGCCAAGATACGGGACAACTATTGACCCAGTACTTC,CASSQDTGQLLTQYF
TRBJ2-3,NA,TRBD2,TRBV7-3,TGTGCCAGCAGCTTAAACCCGGGGGGTCGCACAGATACGCAGTATTTT,CASSLNPGGRTDTQYF
TRBJ2-7,NA,TRBD1,TRBV10-3,TGTGCCATCAGTAAAGGGGACAGGAACTACGAGCAGTACTTC,CAISKGDRNYEQYF
TRBJ1-1,few,NA,TRBV6-1,TGTGCCAGCAGTGAAACATGGGGGGGAGACACTGAAGCTTTCTTT,CASSETWGGDTEAFF
TRBJ2-5,NA,TRBD2,TRBV15,TGTGCCACCAGCAGAGAAGGCGGGAGGGAAGAGACCCAGTACTTC,CATSREGGREETQYF
TRBJ2-5,once,NA,TRBV2,TGTGCCAGCAGTGTGCAGAGGGAGACCCAGTACTTC,CASSVQRETQYF
TRBJ1-4,once,TRBD1,TRBV6-8,TGTGCCAGCATCAGATTCCAATCCCGGGACAGGGGATACGAAAAACTGTTTTTT,CASIRFQSRDRGYEKLFF
TRBJ1-6,NA,TRBD1,TRBV19,TGTGCCAGTAGCCCCAGGGGGATAAATAATTCACCCCTCCACTTT,CASSPRGINNSPLHF
TRBJ1-2,once,NA,TRBV6-6,TGTGCCAGCAGTTATACCCACAGGGTATATCGAGATGGCTACACCTTC,CASSYTHRVYRDGYTF